This T cell receptor beta chain emerged from a study of response to subunit inactivated influenza vaccine. Study-level points and caveats: Authors suggested each seasonal flu vaccination may recruit only limited numbers of new T cells.

About this clonotype: Its cognate antigen is unknown.

Each CDR3 protein gets one entry after TCRdb re-called the RT-PCR reads with MiXCR. Of hundreds of thousands of distinct CDR3 sequences in the sample, 13% are singletons; the top ten hold around 12%. The CDR3 is made up of 15 amino acids. Trimming took off 3 bases at V and 1 base at J, with 11 bases between the two ends. Germline CDR1 reads MDHEN; CDR2 reads SYDVKM. This sample comprised PBMCs from blood, obtained roughly 47 days after vaccination. The chain uses TRBV28 and TRBJ2-3; D is tentatively TRBD1 or TRBD2 (5 bases each). The clonotype was recovered from a man aged 50-59 years who received an inactivated influenza vaccine. The CDR3 loop is CASSFFVGGTDTQYF. The DNA for the CDR3 is TGTGCCAGCAGTTTTTTCGTGGGGGGCACAGATACGCAGTATTTT.